This is a list of T cell receptor beta chains from one sample in a study of CD8 T cells in ankylosing spondylitis. One entry per CDR3 protein results from TCRdb running MiXCR on the 5' RACE reads. The sample gives under 450,000 distinct CDR3 sequences, more than 15% of which show up once; approximately 0.97% is in the top ten. Material: blood, either unsorted or a sorted T cell fraction (not recorded which). The receptors originated from a male donor with ankylosing spondylitis. Each CDR3 is given with its conserved first and last residue. D genes are given only for firm matches. The size entry is marked missing in some rows and otherwise reads once, few, many or a size class.

few | TRBJ1-1 | TRBD1 | TRBV3-1 | CASSQRRRGLGEAFF | TGTGCCAGCAGCCAAAGGCGCAGGGGGCTTGGAGAAGCTTTCTTT
many | TRBJ1-1 | . | TRBV6-4 | CASSDRENTEAFF | TGTGCCAGCAGTGACAGGGAGAACACTGAAGCTTTCTTT
many | TRBJ2-1 | TRBD2 | TRBV27 | CASTQTRGDNEQFF | TGTGCCAGCACTCAAACCCGGGGGGACAATGAGCAGTTCTTC
many | TRBJ2-1 | TRBD2 | TRBV5-1 | CASSDGTSGTNEQFF | TGCGCCAGCAGCGACGGGACTAGCGGGACCAATGAGCAGTTCTTC
. | TRBJ2-3 | . | TRBV3-1 | CASSPLRLRFTDTQYF | TGTGCCAGCAGCCCGCTCAGACTGAGGTTCACAGATACGCAGTATTTT
few | TRBJ2-7 | TRBD1 | TRBV6-1 | CASIVKPGQGYEQYF | TGTGCCAGCATTGTAAAACCGGGACAGGGGTACGAGCAGTACTTC
few | TRBJ2-4 | TRBD1 | TRBV5-1 | CASSLIGTDLNIQYF | TGCGCCAGCAGCTTGATTGGGACAGATCTAAACATTCAGTACTTC
many | TRBJ1-2 | . | TRBV3-1 | CASSQDGGRGSAGYTF | TGTGCCAGCAGCCAAGATGGTGGCAGGGGAAGTGCTGGCTACACCTTC
. | TRBJ2-1 | TRBD1 | TRBV24-1 | CATSGQGYEQFF | TGTGCCACCAGTGGACAGGGTTACGAGCAGTTCTTC
few | TRBJ1-1 | . | TRBV7-8 | CANSSWAAGADKDAFF | TGTGCCAACAGCTCGTGGGCGGCAGGGGCGGATAAGGATGCTTTCTTT
. | TRBJ2-2 | . | TRBV24-1 | CATSDLRGGTGELFF | TGTGCCACCAGTGATTTGCGCGGCGGCACCGGGGAGCTGTTTTTT
many | TRBJ1-1 | . | TRBV5-1 | CASSLDGGRQEAFF | TGCGCCAGCAGCTTGGATGGGGGACGACAGGAAGCTTTCTTT
. | TRBJ2-1 | TRBD1 | TRBV10-3 | CAIRAAGQGYNEQFF | TGTGCCATCAGGGCCGCGGGACAGGGCTACAATGAGCAGTTCTTC
. | TRBJ2-1 | . | TRBV4-2 | CASSQEHGGRRNEQFF | TGTGCCAGCAGCCAGGAACATGGGGGGCGACGTAATGAGCAGTTCTTC
once | TRBJ1-5 | . | TRBV19 | CASSLARGSNQPQHF | TGTGCCAGTAGTCTCGCGCGGGGAAGCAATCAGCCCCAGCATTTT
. | TRBJ2-5 | . | TRBV2 | CASMGHQRQETQYF | TGTGCCAGCATGGGACACCAACGCCAAGAGACCCAGTACTTC
few | TRBJ2-5 | . | TRBV29-1 | CSVRSRGRGGGETQYF | TGCAGCGTTCGCAGCAGGGGCAGGGGAGGGGGAGAGACCCAGTACTTC
few | TRBJ2-7 | TRBD2 | TRBV4-1 | CASSQERSGRAYEQYF | TGCGCCAGCAGCCAAGAAAGGAGCGGGAGGGCCTACGAGCAGTACTTC
few | TRBJ2-7 | TRBD1 | TRBV5-1 | CASSLERQGYHF | TGCGCCAGCAGCTTGGAGCGACAGGGTTACCACTTC
. | TRBJ1-2 | . | TRBV11-2 | CASSSLRGSIARYGYTF | TGTGCCAGCAGCTCCCTCAGGGGTTCCATCGCCCGCTATGGCTACACCTTC
. | TRBJ2-1 | . | TRBV5-5 | CASSLELQTYNEQFF | TGTGCCAGCAGCTTGGAGCTGCAGACCTACAATGAGCAGTTCTTC
few | TRBJ1-1 | . | TRBV6-6 | CASSTGLTEAFF | TGTGCCAGCAGTACAGGGTTGACTGAAGCTTTCTTT
. | TRBJ2-1 | TRBD2 | TRBV20-1 | CSASVLGSGRPPEQFF | TGCAGTGCTAGCGTTCTGGGTAGCGGGAGACCCCCTGAGCAGTTCTTC
few | TRBJ1-1 | . | TRBV5-1 | CASSLDGQFYTEAFF | TGCGCCAGCAGCTTGGACGGCCAGTTCTACACTGAAGCTTTCTTT
few | TRBJ2-7 | . | TRBV5-1 | CASSPDSLGEQYF | TGCGCCAGCAGCCCGGACAGTCTGGGAGAGCAGTACTTC
many | TRBJ2-7 | TRBD2 | TRBV12-3/TRBV12-4 | CASSTRERDEQYF | TGTGCCAGCAGCACGCGGGAGAGGGACGAGCAGTACTTC
. | TRBJ1-3 | . | TRBV11-2 | CASSPQGILSGNTIYF | TGTGCCAGCAGCCCGCAGGGGATTTTGTCTGGAAACACCATATATTTT
few | TRBJ2-1 | . | TRBV6-6 | CASRGDYNEQFF | TGTGCCAGTAGGGGGGACTACAATGAGCAGTTCTTC
. | TRBJ1-5 | . | TRBV19 | CASSIMGHYSNQPQHF | TGTGCCAGTAGTATAATGGGGCATTATAGCAATCAGCCCCAGCATTTT
few | TRBJ1-2 | . | TRBV12-3/TRBV12-4 | CASSLPGGSGGYTF | TGTGCCAGCAGCCTCCCGGGGGGGTCGGGTGGCTACACCTTC
. | TRBJ1-6 | . | TRBV6-6 | CASSQQTLHF | TGTGCCAGCAGCCAGCAAACCCTCCACTTT
. | TRBJ2-3 | . | TRBV5-6 | CASSLGSWEGTDTQYF | TGTGCCAGCAGCTTGGGATCCTGGGAGGGCACAGATACGCAGTATTTT
many | TRBJ2-1 | . | TRBV5-1 | CASSLGDRSYNEQFF | TGCGCCAGCAGCTTGGGCGACAGGAGCTACAATGAGCAGTTCTTC
. | TRBJ2-5 | TRBD1 | TRBV3-1 | CASSQDLMGQGVRETQYF | TGTGCCAGCAGCCAAGATCTAATGGGACAGGGGGTGCGGGAGACCCAGTACTTC
many | TRBJ2-7 | . | TRBV5-1 | CASRPNSPGPGEQYF | TGCGCCAGCCGACCGAACTCACCGGGACCAGGGGAGCAGTACTTC
. | TRBJ2-3 | TRBD1 | TRBV6-1 | CASRPGHRRDRDTDTQYF | TGTGCCAGCAGGCCCGGCCATCGACGGGACAGGGATACAGATACGCAGTATTTT
few | TRBJ2-1 | TRBD2 | TRBV18 | CASSPRIAGVSYNEQFF | TGTGCCAGCTCACCACGAATAGCGGGAGTATCCTACAATGAGCAGTTCTTC
many | TRBJ2-1 | TRBD2 | TRBV10-3 | CAISPGGTSGDNWDEQFF | TGTGCCATCAGCCCAGGGGGGACTAGCGGGGACAACTGGGATGAGCAGTTCTTC
. | TRBJ2-1 | TRBD2 | TRBV7-9 | CASSQLRSGGFNEQFF | TGTGCCAGCAGCCAACTTAGGAGCGGGGGCTTCAATGAGCAGTTCTTC
. | TRBJ2-2 | TRBD1 | TRBV5-6 | CASSLAGTVVEAGELFF | TGTGCCAGCAGCTTGGCCGGGACAGTTGTTGAGGCCGGGGAGCTGTTTTTT
few | TRBJ1-2 | TRBD1 | TRBV5-1 | CASSLDGTGKGYTF | TGCGCCAGCAGCTTGGACGGGACAGGGAAAGGCTACACCTTC
. | TRBJ2-3 | . | TRBV6-1 | CASQDSASTDTQYF | TGTGCCAGCCAAGACTCCGCCTCCACAGATACGCAGTATTTT
. | TRBJ2-2 | TRBD2 | TRBV7-2 | CASSSPSGGAQELFF | TGTGCCAGCAGCTCGCCCAGCGGGGGGGCTCAGGAGCTGTTTTTT
. | TRBJ2-7 | TRBD1 | TRBV7-2 | CASSLGQGATYEQYF | TGTGCCAGCAGCCTCGGACAGGGGGCCACCTACGAGCAGTACTTC